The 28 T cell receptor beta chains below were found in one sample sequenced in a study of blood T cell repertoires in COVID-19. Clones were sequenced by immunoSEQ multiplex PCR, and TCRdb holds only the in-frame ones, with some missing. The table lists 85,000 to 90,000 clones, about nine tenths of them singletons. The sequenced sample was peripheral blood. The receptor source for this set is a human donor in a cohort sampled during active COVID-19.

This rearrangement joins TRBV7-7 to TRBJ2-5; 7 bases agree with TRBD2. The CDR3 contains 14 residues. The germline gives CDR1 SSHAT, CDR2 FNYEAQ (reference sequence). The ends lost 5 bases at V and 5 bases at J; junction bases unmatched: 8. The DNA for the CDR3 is TGTGCCAGCAGCCCCTCGGGTAGCGGGGAGACCCAGTACTTC. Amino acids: CASSPSGSGETQYF.

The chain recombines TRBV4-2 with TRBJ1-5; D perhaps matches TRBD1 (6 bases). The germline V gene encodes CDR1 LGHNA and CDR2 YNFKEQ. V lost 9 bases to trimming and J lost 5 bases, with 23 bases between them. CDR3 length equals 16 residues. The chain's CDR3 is CARLWDIGGEYQPQHF. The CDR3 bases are TGTGCCAGATTATGGGACATCGGAGGAGAGTATCAGCCCCAGCATTTT.

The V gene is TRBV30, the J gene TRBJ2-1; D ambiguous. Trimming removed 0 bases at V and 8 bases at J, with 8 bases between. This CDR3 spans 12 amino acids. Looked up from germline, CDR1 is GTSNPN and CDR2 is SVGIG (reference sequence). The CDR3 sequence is CAWSVSSDEQFF. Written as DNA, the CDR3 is TGTGCCTGGAGTGTTTCGAGCGATGAGCAGTTCTTC.

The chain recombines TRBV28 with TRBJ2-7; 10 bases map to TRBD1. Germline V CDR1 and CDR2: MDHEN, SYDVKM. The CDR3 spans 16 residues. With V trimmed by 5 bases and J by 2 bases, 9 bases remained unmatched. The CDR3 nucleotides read TGTGCCAGCAGTGCGCCCAGGACAGGGGGTACCTACGAGCAGTACTTC. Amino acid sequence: CASSAPRTGGTYEQYF.

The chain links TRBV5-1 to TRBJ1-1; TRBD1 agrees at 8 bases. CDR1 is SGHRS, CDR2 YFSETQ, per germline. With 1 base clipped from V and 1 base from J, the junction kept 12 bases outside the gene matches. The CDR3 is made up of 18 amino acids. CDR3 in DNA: TGCGCCAGCAGCTTGTTTGGGCAGGGGGCGACTACGAACACTGAAGCTTTCTTT. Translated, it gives CASSLFGQGATTNTEAFF.

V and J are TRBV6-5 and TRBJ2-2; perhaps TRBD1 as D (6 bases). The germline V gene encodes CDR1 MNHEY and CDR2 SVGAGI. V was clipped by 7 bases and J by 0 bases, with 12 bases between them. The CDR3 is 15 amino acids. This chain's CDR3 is CASKQGPPNTGELFF. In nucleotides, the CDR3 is TGTGCCAGCAAACAGGGCCCTCCGAACACCGGGGAGCTGTTTTTT.

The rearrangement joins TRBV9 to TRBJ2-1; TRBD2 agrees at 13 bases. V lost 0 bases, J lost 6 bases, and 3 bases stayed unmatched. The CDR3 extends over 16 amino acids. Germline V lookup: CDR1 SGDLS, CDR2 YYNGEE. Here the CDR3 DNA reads TGTGCCAGCAGCGTAGTCCGGACTAGCGGGAGCAATGAGCAGTTCTTC. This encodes CASSVVRTSGSNEQFF.

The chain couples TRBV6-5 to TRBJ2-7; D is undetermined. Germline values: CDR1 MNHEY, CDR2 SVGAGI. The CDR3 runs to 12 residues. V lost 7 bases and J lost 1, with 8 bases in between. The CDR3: CASTVGSYEQYF. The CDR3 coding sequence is TGTGCCAGCACCGTCGGGTCCTACGAGCAGTACTTC.

The CDR3 coding sequence is TGTGCCAGCAGTTACTCGGATAGGCAGGGAGGGTCCAAAAACATTCAGTACTTC. Amino acids: CASSYSDRQGGSKNIQYF. The chain joins TRBV6-2 or TRBV6-3 to TRBJ2-4; TRBD2 aligns across 7 bases. The CDR3 spans 18 residues. J gave up 2 bases and V 0 bases, and 10 bases lay outside the gene matches. The germline CDR1 and CDR2 sequences are MNHEY and SVGEGT.

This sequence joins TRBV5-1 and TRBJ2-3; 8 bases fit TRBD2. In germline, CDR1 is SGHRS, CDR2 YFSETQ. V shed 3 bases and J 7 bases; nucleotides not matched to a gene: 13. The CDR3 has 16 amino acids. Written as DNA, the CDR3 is TGCGCCAGCAGCTCCCCCGGGACTAGTGCGACTAATACGCAGTATTTT. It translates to CASSSPGTSATNTQYF.

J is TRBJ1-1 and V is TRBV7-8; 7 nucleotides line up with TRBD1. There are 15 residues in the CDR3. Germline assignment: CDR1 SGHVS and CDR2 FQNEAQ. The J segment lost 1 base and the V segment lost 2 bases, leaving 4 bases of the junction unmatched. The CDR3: CASSLRQGQNTEAFF. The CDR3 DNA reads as TGTGCCAGCAGCTTAAGACAGGGCCAGAACACTGAAGCTTTCTTT.

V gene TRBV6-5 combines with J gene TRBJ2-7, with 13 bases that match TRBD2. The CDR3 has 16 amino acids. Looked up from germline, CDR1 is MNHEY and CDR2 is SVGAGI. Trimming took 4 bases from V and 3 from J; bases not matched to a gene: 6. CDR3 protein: CASSSLGLAGYYEQYF. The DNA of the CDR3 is TGTGCCAGCAGTTCGCTGGGACTAGCGGGGTACTACGAGCAGTACTTC.

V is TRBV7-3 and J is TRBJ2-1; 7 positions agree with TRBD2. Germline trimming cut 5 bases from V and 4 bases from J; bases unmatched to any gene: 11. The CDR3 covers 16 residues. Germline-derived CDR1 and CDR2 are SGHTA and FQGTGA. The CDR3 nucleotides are TGTGCCAGCAGCAAGACTCCGGGGGGTAATTACAATGAGCAGTTCTTC. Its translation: CASSKTPGGNYNEQFF.

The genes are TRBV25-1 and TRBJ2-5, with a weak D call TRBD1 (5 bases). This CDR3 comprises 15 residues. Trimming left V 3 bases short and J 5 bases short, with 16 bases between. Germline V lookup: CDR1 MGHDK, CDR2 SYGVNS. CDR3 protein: CASSERGRAGETQYF. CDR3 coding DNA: TGTGCCAGCAGTGAGCGAGGCAGGGCAGGGGAGACCCAGTACTTC.

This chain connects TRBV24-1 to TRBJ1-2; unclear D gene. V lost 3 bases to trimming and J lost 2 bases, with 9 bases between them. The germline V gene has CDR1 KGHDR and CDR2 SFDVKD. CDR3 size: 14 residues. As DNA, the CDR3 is TGTGCCACCAGTGATCCGCCCAGGAACTATGGCTACACCTTC. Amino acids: CATSDPPRNYGYTF.

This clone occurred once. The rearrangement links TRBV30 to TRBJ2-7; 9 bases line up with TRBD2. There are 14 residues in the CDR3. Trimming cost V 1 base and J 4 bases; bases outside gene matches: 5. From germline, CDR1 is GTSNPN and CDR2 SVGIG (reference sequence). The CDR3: CAWSGGLAGYEQYF. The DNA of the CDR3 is TGTGCCTGGAGTGGGGGACTAGCAGGGTACGAGCAGTACTTC.

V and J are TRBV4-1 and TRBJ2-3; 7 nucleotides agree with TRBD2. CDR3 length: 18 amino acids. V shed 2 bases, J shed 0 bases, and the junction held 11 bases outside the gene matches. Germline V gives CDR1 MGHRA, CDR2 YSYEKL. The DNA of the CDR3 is TGCGCCAGCAGCCAACAGGATATAGCTAGCGGTAGCACAGATACGCAGTATTTT. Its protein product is CASSQQDIASGSTDTQYF.

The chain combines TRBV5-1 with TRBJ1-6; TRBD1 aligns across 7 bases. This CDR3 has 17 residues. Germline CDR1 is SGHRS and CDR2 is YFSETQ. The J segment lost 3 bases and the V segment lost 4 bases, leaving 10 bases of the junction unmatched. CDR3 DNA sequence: TGCGCCAGCAGCCTACTCACCCGGGACAGCTATAATTCACCCCTCCACTTT. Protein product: CASSLLTRDSYNSPLHF.

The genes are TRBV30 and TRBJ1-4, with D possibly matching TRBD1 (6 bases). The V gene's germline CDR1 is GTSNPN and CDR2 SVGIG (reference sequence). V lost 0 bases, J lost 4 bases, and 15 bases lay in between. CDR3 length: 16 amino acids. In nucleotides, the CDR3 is TGTGCCTGGAGTGTAGGGGTGACAGGCTTTAATGAAAAACTGTTTTTT. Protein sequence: CAWSVGVTGFNEKLFF.

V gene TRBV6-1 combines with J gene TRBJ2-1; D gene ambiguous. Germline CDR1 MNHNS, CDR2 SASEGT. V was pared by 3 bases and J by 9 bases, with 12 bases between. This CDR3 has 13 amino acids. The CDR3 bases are TGTGCCAGCAGTGATGTACTACGAGGTGAGCAGTTCTTC. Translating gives CASSDVLRGEQFF.

The CDR3 bases are TGTGCCAGCAGTCCTCCAGCGGGAGTCTACGAGCAGTACTTC. It is translated as CASSPPAGVYEQYF. V and J are TRBV28 and TRBJ2-7, with 8 bases identical to TRBD2. The CDR3 has 14 amino acids. The germline gives CDR1 MDHEN, CDR2 SYDVKM. V trimming: 5 bases; J trimming: 3 bases; junction bases outside the gene matches: 6.

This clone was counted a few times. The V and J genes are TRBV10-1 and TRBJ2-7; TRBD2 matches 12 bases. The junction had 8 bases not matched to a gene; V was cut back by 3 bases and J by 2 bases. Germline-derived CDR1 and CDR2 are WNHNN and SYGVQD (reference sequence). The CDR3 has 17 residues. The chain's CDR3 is CASSDLLAGGYPYEQYF. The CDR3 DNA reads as TGCGCCAGCAGTGACCTTCTAGCGGGAGGGTACCCCTACGAGCAGTACTTC.

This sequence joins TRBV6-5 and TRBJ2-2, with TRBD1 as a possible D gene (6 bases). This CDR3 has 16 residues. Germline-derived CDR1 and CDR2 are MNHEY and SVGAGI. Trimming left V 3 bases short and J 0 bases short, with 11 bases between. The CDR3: CASSYGTYSNTGELFF. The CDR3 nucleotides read TGTGCCAGCAGTTATGGGACATACTCGAACACCGGGGAGCTGTTTTTT.

DNA of the CDR3: TGTGCCGGCTCGACCGGGGAATTCTCTGGAAACACCATATATTTT. Translation gives CAGSTGEFSGNTIYF. The gene calls are TRBV28 and TRBJ1-3; D is ambiguous. V was pared by 11 bases and J by 0 bases, with 17 bases between. Germline V gives CDR1 MDHEN, CDR2 SYDVKM. The CDR3 has 15 amino acids. Based on the CDR3 plus reference TRBV28 and TRBJ1-3, the full variable domain is DVKVTQSSRYLVKRTGEKVFLECVQDMDHENMFWYRQDPGLGLRLIYFSYDVKMKEKGDIPEGYSVSREKKERFSLILESASTNQTSMYLCAGSTGEFSGNTIYFGEGSWLTVV.

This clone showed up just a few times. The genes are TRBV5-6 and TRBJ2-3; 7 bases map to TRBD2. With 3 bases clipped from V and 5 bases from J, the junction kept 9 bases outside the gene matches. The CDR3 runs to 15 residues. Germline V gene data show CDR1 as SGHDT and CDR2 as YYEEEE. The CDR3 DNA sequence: TGTGCCAGCAGCTCGTACGGGGAGGGAATAGATACGCAGTATTTT. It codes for CASSSYGEGIDTQYF.

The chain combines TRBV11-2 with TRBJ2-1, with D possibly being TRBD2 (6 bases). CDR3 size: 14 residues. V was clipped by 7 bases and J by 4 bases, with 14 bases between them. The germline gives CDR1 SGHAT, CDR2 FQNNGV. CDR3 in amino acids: CASTLVRGYNEQFF. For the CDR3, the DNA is TGTGCCAGCACCCTTGTGCGGGGATACAATGAGCAGTTCTTC.

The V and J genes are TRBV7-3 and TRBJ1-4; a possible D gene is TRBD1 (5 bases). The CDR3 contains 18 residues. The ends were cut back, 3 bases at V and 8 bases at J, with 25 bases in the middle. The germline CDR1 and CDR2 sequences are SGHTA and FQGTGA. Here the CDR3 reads CASSFPPGRGGLAEKLFF. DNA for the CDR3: TGTGCCAGCAGCTTCCCGCCTGGACGGGGGGGTTTAGCGGAAAAACTGTTTTTT.

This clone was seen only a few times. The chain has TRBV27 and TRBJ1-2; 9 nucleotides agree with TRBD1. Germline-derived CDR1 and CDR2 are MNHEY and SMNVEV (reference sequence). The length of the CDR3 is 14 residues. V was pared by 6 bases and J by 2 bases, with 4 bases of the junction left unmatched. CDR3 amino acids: CASRLGTGNYGYTF. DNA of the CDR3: TGTGCCAGCAGATTAGGGACAGGGAACTATGGCTACACCTTC.